Listed below are T cell receptor beta chains from one sample, sequenced in a study of OX40 agonist ivuxolimab in advanced cancers. Profiled with immunoSEQ multiplex PCR; TCRdb holds only in-frame clones, not every one. This table holds tens of thousands of clones, 79% found once. The sample was CD4+ or CD8+ T cells sorted from blood, taken in a trial of the OX40 agonist ivuxolimab. These receptor sequences come from an adult with an advanced solid tumor such as melanoma, head and neck, liver or kidney cancer. CDR3s include the opening cysteine and the closing phenylalanine or tryptophan. The D gene is left open where the match is weak. Expanded clones are given a class, and other clones once, few, many or no size at all.

. | TRBJ1-6 | . | TRBV7-8 | TGTGCCAGCAGCACCAGGGCCACGGGAGATAATTCACCCCTCCACTTT | CASSTRATGDNSPLHF
. | TRBJ1-2 | TRBD1 | TRBV4-1 | TGCGCCAGCAGCTACAGGGGACAAAGAGGCTACACCTTC | CASSYRGQRGYTF
. | TRBJ1-1 | . | TRBV30 | TGTGCCTGGAGTGAGGGGTGGGCTAGGGACACTGAAGCTTTCTTT | CAWSEGWARDTEAFF
. | TRBJ2-7 | . | TRBV5-1 | TGCGCCAGCAGCAAGACGCATTCCTACGAGCAGTACTTC | CASSKTHSYEQYF
once | TRBJ1-1 | . | TRBV9 | TGTGCCAGCAGCGTAGCTACTGGCAGGACGGGGTTGGGCGTGAACACTGAAGCTTTCTTT | CASSVATGRTGLGVNTEAFF
. | TRBJ2-7 | . | TRBV2 | TGTGCCAGCAGGGACGGAGCAAGCCACTACGAGCAGTACTTC | CASRDGASHYEQYF
. | TRBJ1-2 | TRBD1 | TRBV7-9 | TGTGCCAGCAGCCAAGGACAGGGGGACTATGGCTACACCTTC | CASSQGQGDYGYTF
. | TRBJ1-4 | TRBD1 | TRBV18 | TGTGCCAGCTCTAGCAACCAAGAGACAGGGGGTGAAAAACTGTTTTTT | CASSSNQETGGEKLFF
. | TRBJ1-5 | TRBD1 | TRBV10-3 | TGTGCCACCTCGGAGGGGACAGATAGCAATCAGCCCCAGCATTTT | CATSEGTDSNQPQHF
. | TRBJ2-1 | TRBD2 | TRBV4-1 | TGCGCCAGCAGCCAAGAGGAGCGGGGGGGCCAGAATGAGCAGTTCTTC | CASSQEERGGQNEQFF
. | TRBJ1-1 | TRBD1 | TRBV4-2 | TGTGCCAGCAGCCAAGTTGCGACAGGGACGAACACTGAAGCTTTCTTT | CASSQVATGTNTEAFF